These T cell receptor beta chains were read from a single sample in a study of shared clonotypes between healthy human individuals. Here immunoSEQ multiplex PCR was the method, and the copy in TCRdb shows in-frame clones only, minus some. Of around 2.3 million clones listed, 95% are singletons. Sequencing used naive CD4+ T cells sorted from blood. Receptors originate from a man between 18 and 29 years old in good health. Both conserved end residues are part of each CDR3.

j_call v_call cdr3_aa
TRBJ1-5 TRBV28 CASSSSTRGLQQPQHF
TRBJ2-7 TRBV4-3 CASSQEVQFSYEQYF
TRBJ1-5 TRBV21-1 CASSTRQAINQPQHF
TRBJ1-4 TRBV6-1 CASFGQGKEKLFF
TRBJ2-3 TRBV4-1 CASSHRGVGLPDTQYF
TRBJ2-7 TRBV7-2 CASSRDRGRPYEQYF
TRBJ2-2 TRBV7-2 CASSPGLAGVTGELFF
TRBJ2-7 TRBV10-1 CASSESSGASSYEQYF
TRBJ1-6 TRBV5-1 CASSSGRKNSPLHF
TRBJ2-1 TRBV10-3 CAISKRDRASSYNEQFF